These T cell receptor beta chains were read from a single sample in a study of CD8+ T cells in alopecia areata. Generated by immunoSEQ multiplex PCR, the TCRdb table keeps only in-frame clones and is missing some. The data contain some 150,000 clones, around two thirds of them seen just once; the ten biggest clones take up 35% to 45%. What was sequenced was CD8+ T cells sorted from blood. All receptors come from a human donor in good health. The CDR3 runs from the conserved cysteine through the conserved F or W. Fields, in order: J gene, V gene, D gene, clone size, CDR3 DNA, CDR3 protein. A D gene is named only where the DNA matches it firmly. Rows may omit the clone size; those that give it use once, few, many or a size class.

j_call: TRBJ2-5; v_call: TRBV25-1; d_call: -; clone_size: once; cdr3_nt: TGTGCCAGCAGTGAAATAGGACAACCGCAAGAGACCCAGTACTTC; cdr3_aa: CASSEIGQPQETQYF
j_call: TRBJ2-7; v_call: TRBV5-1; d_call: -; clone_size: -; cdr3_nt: TGCGCCAGCAGCGATTCTCCGGGACCAGTCTACGAGCAGTACTTC; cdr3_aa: CASSDSPGPVYEQYF
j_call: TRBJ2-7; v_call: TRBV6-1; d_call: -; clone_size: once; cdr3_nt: TGTGCCAGCAGTGATCCGTCGGGAGTAGACGAGCAGTACTTC; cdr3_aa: CASSDPSGVDEQYF
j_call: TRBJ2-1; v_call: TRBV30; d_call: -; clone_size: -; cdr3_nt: TGTGCCTGGGCACAGGGTTACAATGAGCAGTTCTTC; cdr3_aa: CAWAQGYNEQFF
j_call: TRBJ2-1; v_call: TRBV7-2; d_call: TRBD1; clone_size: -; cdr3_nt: TGTGCCAGCAGCTTAGGAACAGGGGGCAATGAGCAGTTCTTC; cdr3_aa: CASSLGTGGNEQFF
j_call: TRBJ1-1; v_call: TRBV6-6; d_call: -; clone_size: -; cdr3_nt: TGTGCCAGCAGTAACGCACAAGGTGCTTTCTTT; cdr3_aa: CASSNAQGAFF
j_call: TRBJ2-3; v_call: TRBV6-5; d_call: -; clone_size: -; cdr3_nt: TGTGCCAGCAGCCTAGGACTATCAGATACGCAGTATTTT; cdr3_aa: CASSLGLSDTQYF
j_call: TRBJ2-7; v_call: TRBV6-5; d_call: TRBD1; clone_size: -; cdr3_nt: TGTGCCAGCAGTTACGGGACAGGGTTAGAGCAGTACTTC; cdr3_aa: CASSYGTGLEQYF
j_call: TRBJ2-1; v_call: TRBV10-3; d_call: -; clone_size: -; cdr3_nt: TGTGCCATCAGAAGAGAGGGGGGCGAGCAGTTCTTC; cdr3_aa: CAIRREGGEQFF
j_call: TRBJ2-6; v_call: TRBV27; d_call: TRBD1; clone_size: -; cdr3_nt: TGTGCCACCCGGGACAGGGGATTCTCTGGGGCCAACGTCCTGACTTTC; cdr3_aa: CATRDRGFSGANVLTF
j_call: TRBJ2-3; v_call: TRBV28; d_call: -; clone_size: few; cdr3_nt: TGTGCCAGCAGTCCCTCCGACTTCACAGATACGCAGTATTTT; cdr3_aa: CASSPSDFTDTQYF
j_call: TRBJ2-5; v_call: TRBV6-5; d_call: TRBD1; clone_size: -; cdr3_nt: TGTGCCAGCAGGCGGACAGGACCACAAGAGACCCAGTACTTC; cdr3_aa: CASRRTGPQETQYF
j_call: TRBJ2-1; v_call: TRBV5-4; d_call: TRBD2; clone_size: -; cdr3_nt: TGTGCCAGCAGCTTGAGACTAGCGGGATCCTACAATGAGCAGTTCTTC; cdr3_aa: CASSLRLAGSYNEQFF
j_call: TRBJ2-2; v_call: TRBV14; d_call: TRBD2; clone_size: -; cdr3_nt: TGTGCCAGCAGCCAAGCTCCTAGCGGGAGGACGAACACCGGGGAGCTGTTTTTT; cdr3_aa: CASSQAPSGRTNTGELFF
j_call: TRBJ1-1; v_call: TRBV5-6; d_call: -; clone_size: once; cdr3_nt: TGTGCCAGCAGCTTGGACGGACCGAACACTGAAGCTTTCTTT; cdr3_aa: CASSLDGPNTEAFF
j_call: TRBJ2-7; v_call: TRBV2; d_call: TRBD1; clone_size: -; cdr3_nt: TGTGCCAGCAGTGAAGAGACAGGGTCCTACGAGCAGTACTTC; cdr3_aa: CASSEETGSYEQYF
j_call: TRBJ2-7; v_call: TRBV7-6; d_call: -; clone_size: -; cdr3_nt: TGTGCCAGCAGCTTAACGGTCAGTCGAGCCGACGAGCAGTACTTC; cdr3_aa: CASSLTVSRADEQYF
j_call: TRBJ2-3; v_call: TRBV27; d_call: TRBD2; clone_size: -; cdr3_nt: TGTGCCAGCACTCTCGGGGCGGGAGTTGGAGATACGCAGTATTTT; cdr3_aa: CASTLGAGVGDTQYF
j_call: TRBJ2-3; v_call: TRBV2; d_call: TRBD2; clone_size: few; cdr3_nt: TGTGCCAGCAGTGAAACTAGCGGGAGAGGTGCAGATACGCAGTATTTT; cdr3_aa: CASSETSGRGADTQYF
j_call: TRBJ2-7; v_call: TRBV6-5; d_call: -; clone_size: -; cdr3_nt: TGTGCCAGCAGTCCTGAAAATAGCGCCCACGAGCAGTACTTC; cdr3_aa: CASSPENSAHEQYF
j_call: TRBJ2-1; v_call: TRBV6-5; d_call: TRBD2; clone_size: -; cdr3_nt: TGTGCCAGCAGTCCCGGGACTAGCGGGAGGAATGAGCAGTTCTTC; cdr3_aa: CASSPGTSGRNEQFF
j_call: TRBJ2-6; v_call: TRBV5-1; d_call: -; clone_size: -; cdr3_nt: TGCGCCAGCAGTCCCCCCGATGGACCCGGGGCCAACGTCCTGACTTTC; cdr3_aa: CASSPPDGPGANVLTF
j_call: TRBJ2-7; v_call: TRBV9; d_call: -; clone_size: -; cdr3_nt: TGTGCCAGCAGCCCCTCGGGGTTCCACGAGCAGTACTTC; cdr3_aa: CASSPSGFHEQYF
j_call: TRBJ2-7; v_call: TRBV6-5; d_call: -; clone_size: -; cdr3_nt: TGTGCCAGCACCTGGGGCGAGAAGCAGTACTTC; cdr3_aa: CASTWGEKQYF